The 26 T cell receptor beta chains in this list originate from one sample, sequenced in a study of monozygotic twins with inflammatory bowel disease. One entry per CDR3 protein, without DNA, is what TCRdb gives after re-calling the 5' RACE reads. This repertoire includes approximately 340,000 distinct CDR3 sequences. The sample comprised blood. The receptors were sampled from a human donor with ulcerative colitis or Crohn's disease, or a healthy co-twin of an affected twin (not recorded which).

The J gene is TRBJ1-6, the V gene TRBV7-2. CDR3 length: 16 amino acids. Germline assignment: CDR1 SGHTA and CDR2 FQGNSA. CDR3 residues: CASSLANSVYNSPLHF.

The rearrangement links TRBV20-1 to TRBJ2-1; TCRdb returns TRBD1, unconfirmable since there is no DNA. Per germline, CDR1 DFQATT and CDR2 SNEGSKA (reference sequence). The CDR3 spans 13 residues. This chain's CDR3 is CSAHPGGDNEQFF.

This chain connects TRBV23-1 to TRBJ2-2; TCRdb proposes TRBD2, but this gene call is untestable without DNA. TRBV23-1 is labeled an ORF, and its function is uncertain. The CDR3 consists of 18 residues. The CDR3 here is CASRQRLAGASNTGELFF.

CDR3 protein: CASSELAGRLGDTQYF. The V gene is TRBV6-1, the J gene TRBJ2-3. The CDR3 is 16 residues long. The germline CDR1 and CDR2 sequences are MNHNS and SASEGT.

V gene TRBV28 combines with J gene TRBJ1-4; TCRdb proposes TRBD1, but this gene call is untestable without DNA. The germline gives CDR1 MDHEN, CDR2 SYDVKM. This CDR3 has 15 amino acids. The CDR3 here is CASRRSSGGNEKLFF.

V gene TRBV2 combines with J gene TRBJ2-3; TCRdb lists TRBD1, though no DNA is available to test this call. CDR3 length: 13 amino acids. Per the germline V gene, CDR1 is SNHLY and CDR2 is FYNNEI. CDR3 protein: CASSEAQGGTQYF. Drawing the rest from reference TRBV2 and TRBJ2-3, the complete variable domain is EPEVTQTPSHQVTQMGQEVILRCVPISNHLYFYWYRQILGQKVEFLVSFYNNEISEKSEIFDDQFSVERPDGSNFTLKIRSTKLEDSAMYFCASSEAQGGTQYFGPGTRLTVL.

The V call is TRBV7-2, the J call TRBJ2-1; TCRdb's assignment of TRBD2 cannot be checked, as there is no DNA. Germline-derived CDR1 and CDR2 are SGHTA and FQGNSA. The CDR3 extends over 15 amino acids. The CDR3 region is CASSFGAGGYNEQFF.

The V call is TRBV24-1, the J call TRBJ2-5; TCRdb's D gene call, TRBD1, goes unchecked for lack of DNA. The CDR3 sequence is 17 residues long. Germline values: CDR1 KGHDR, CDR2 SFDVKD. This CDR3 reads CATSAGKTLSHQETQYF.

This chain uses TRBV7-2 with TRBJ2-3; the D gene TCRdb calls, TRBD2, cannot be checked with no DNA. This CDR3 contains 17 residues. Germline V gene lookup returns CDR1 SGHTA and CDR2 FQGNSA. The CDR3 protein is CASSLPASGGPTDTQYF.

CDR3 protein: CASSPDSYTNTGELFF. This chain connects TRBV5-1 to TRBJ2-2; the D call of TRBD1 rests on TCRdb alone, since no DNA is present to check it. The CDR3 totals 16 residues. Looked up from germline, CDR1 is SGHRS and CDR2 is YFSETQ. Complete variable domain (other parts from reference TRBV5-1 and TRBJ2-2): KAGVTQTPRYLIKTRGQQVTLSCSPISGHRSVSWYQQTPGQGLQFLFEYFSETQRNKGNFPGRFSGRQFSNSRSEMNVSTLELGDSALYLCASSPDSYTNTGELFFGEGSRLTVL.

The V and J genes are TRBV5-4 and TRBJ2-2; absent DNA, TCRdb's TRBD1 call cannot be checked. The CDR3 runs to 15 residues. CDR1 and CDR2 from the germline V gene are SGHNT and YYREEE (reference sequence). The CDR3 loop is CASSRWTGGTGELFF.

The V call is TRBV18, the J call TRBJ1-1. The CDR3 runs to 15 residues. Per the germline V gene, CDR1 is KGHSH and CDR2 is LQKENI. This chain's CDR3 is CASSPPWGVSTEAFF.

The V gene is TRBV28, the J gene TRBJ2-6; with no DNA, the TCRdb D assignment of TRBD1 cannot be verified. This CDR3 is built from 16 residues. In germline, CDR1 is MDHEN, CDR2 SYDVKM. The chain's CDR3 is CATSQQGGGGANVLTF.

The chain combines TRBV5-5 with TRBJ1-3; with no DNA, the TCRdb D assignment of TRBD1 cannot be verified. The CDR3 is 14 residues long. CDR1 and CDR2 (germline): SGHKS, YYEKEE (reference sequence). This CDR3 is CASSLVPAGNTIYF.

This rearrangement joins TRBV2 to TRBJ1-1; TCRdb's assignment of TRBD1 cannot be checked, as there is no DNA. This CDR3 contains 16 residues. Germline values: CDR1 SNHLY, CDR2 FYNNEI. This CDR3 is CASSEPPGQLNTEAFF. Full variable domain (outside the CDR3, taken from reference TRBV2 and TRBJ1-1): EPEVTQTPSHQVTQMGQEVILRCVPISNHLYFYWYRQILGQKVEFLVSFYNNEISEKSEIFDDQFSVERPDGSNFTLKIRSTKLEDSAMYFCASSEPPGQLNTEAFFGQGTRLTVV.

The chain recombines TRBV28 with TRBJ1-2; checking the TCRdb D call of TRBD1 is not possible without DNA. The CDR3 sequence is 13 residues long. Germline CDR1 reads MDHEN; CDR2 reads SYDVKM. The CDR3 loop reads CASSSGDGYGYTF.

The genes are TRBV4-3 and TRBJ2-4. Germline CDR1 LGHNA, CDR2 YSLEER. This CDR3 has 14 amino acids. The CDR3 spells CASSQDGQKNIQYF.

The chain links TRBV27 to TRBJ1-2. CDR1 and CDR2 from the germline V gene are MNHEY and SMNVEV (reference sequence). The CDR3 length is 14 residues. The CDR3 protein is CASSFTSASYGYTF.

The chain combines TRBV28 with TRBJ1-2; lacking DNA, the TRBD1 call made by TCRdb goes unchecked. This CDR3 has 13 residues. Germline V gene sequence: CDR1 MDHEN, CDR2 SYDVKM. CDR3 sequence reads: CASISPPLSGYTF.

The chain combines TRBV12-3 or TRBV12-4 with TRBJ2-3. This CDR3 is built from 14 residues. The CDR3 protein is CASSFKFSTDTQYF.

The chain combines TRBV9 with TRBJ2-3; TCRdb's D gene call, TRBD2, goes unchecked for lack of DNA. This CDR3 is 17 amino acids long. The germline V gene encodes CDR1 SGDLS and CDR2 YYNGEE. The CDR3 protein is CASSVVLAPTSQDTQYF.

This chain joins TRBV20-1 and TRBJ2-7. The germline CDR1 and CDR2 sequences are DFQATT and SNEGSKA (reference sequence). The CDR3 spans 13 residues. CDR3 sequence reads: CSASRRGVHEQYF.

The gene calls are TRBV4-1 and TRBJ2-1; TCRdb names TRBD2, which stays unverified in the absence of DNA. This CDR3 contains 15 residues. Per germline, CDR1 MGHRA and CDR2 YSYEKL. The CDR3 sequence is CASSQVSSGVGEQFF.

V and J are TRBV12-3 or TRBV12-4 and TRBJ1-2; TCRdb returns TRBD1, unconfirmable since there is no DNA. The CDR3 extends over 16 amino acids. The CDR3 sequence is CASSFGTGASNYGYTF.

The chain employs TRBV12-3 or TRBV12-4 and TRBJ2-7. The CDR3 has 14 amino acids. This CDR3 reads CASSLVQRSYEQYF.

The gene calls are TRBV7-2 and TRBJ1-2. Germline CDR1 is SGHTA and CDR2 is FQGNSA. The CDR3 length is 13 residues. CDR3: CASSLGRRYGYTF.